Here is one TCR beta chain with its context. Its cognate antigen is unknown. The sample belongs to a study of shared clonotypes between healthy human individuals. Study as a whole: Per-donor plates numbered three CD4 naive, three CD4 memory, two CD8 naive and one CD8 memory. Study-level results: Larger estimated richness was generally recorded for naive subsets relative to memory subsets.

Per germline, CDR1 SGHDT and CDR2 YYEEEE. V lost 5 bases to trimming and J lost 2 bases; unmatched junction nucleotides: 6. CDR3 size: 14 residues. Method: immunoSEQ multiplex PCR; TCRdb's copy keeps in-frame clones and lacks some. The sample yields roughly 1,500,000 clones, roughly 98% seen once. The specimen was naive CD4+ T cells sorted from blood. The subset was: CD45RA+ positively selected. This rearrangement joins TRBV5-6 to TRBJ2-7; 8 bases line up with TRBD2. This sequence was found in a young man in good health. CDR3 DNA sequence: TGTGCCAGCAGAGAAAGCGGGAGAACCTACGAGCAGTACTTC. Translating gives CASRESGRTYEQYF. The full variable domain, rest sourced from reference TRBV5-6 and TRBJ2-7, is DAGVTQSPTHLIKTRGQQVTLRCSPKSGHDTVSWYQQALGQGPQFIFQYYEEEERQRGNFPDRFSGHQFPNYSSELNVNALLLGDSALYLCASRESGRTYEQYFGPGTRLTVT.